Detailed here is one TCR beta chain. Time point given: patch test 3, about 24 weeks after DPC sensitization. Treatment described: therapeutic diphenylcyclopropenone sensitization with weekly scalp DPC. This entry is derived from a study of human T cells and chemical hapten exposure. J gave up 3 bases and V 4 bases, and 7 bases lay outside the gene matches. The CDR3 is 15 amino acids. Germline assignment: CDR1 ENHRY and CDR2 SYGVKD. A single record per CDR3 protein comes from TCRdb applying MiXCR to the RACE reads. The repertoire consists of about 90,000 distinct CDR3 sequences, with about 11% occurring once and the leading ten covering around 1%.

J is TRBJ2-5 and V is TRBV10-3, with 8 bases matching TRBD2. This TCR was sampled from a woman between 25 and 40 years old with alopecia areata. Some clones in this sample may be carry-over from other donors' samples. The sequencing used whole blood, collected in connection with sensitization to the hapten diphenylcyclopropenone (DPC). The CDR3 loop is CAISGSGGREETQYF. The DNA for the CDR3 is TGTGCCATCAGTGGGAGCGGGGGCCGCGAAGAGACCCAGTACTTC.